Shown below are 12 T cell receptor beta chains from a single sample sequenced in a study of T-cell reconstitution after alpha-beta-depleted transplantation in children. The authors prepared the TCRbeta library with unique molecular identifiers. TCRdb itself ran the PCR reads through MiXCR, one entry per CDR3 protein. The table includes 140,000 to 150,000 distinct CDR3 sequences, about 9% detected once. Here the sequenced sample was PBMCs, mostly from graft donor cells, taken 180 days after TCRalphabeta/CD19-depleted stem cell transplant. The receptors here all came from a female patient aged 2 to 10 who had a stem cell transplant for congenital amegakaryocytic thrombocytopenia, so the T cells may come from the graft donor.

About this clonotype itself: A single base separates this from a much larger clone, so it may be a read error. This sequence joins TRBV20-1 and TRBJ2-1; 9 positions agree with TRBD1. The length of the CDR3 is 13 residues. Germline lookup yields CDR1 DFQATT and CDR2 SNEGSKA (reference sequence). V dropped 6 bases and J dropped 8; count of bases not matched to a gene: 8. DNA of the CDR3: TGCAGTGCCGGGGACAGGGTGTGGGATGAGCAGTTCTTC. This sequence encodes CSAGDRVWDEQFF.

The sample holds many counts of this clonotype. The chain joins TRBV20-1 to TRBJ2-5; perhaps TRBD1 as D (6 bases). Germline V gene sequence: CDR1 DFQATT, CDR2 SNEGSKA (reference sequence). V dropped 1 base and J dropped 5 bases, with 11 bases sitting between them. The CDR3 is made up of 13 amino acids. The CDR3 loop reads CSARAGTYETQYF. The DNA for the CDR3 is TGCAGTGCTAGAGCCGGGACATACGAGACCCAGTACTTC.

This clonotype was detected many times. The chain is built from TRBV29-1 and TRBJ1-4; the match to TRBD1 covers 8 bases. V trimming: 4 bases; J trimming: 3 bases; junction bases outside the gene matches: 4. The CDR3 is made up of 14 amino acids. Germline CDR1 SQVTM, CDR2 ANQGSEA. The CDR3 here is CSVAKTGANEKLFF. The CDR3, as DNA: TGCAGCGTTGCCAAGACAGGGGCTAATGAAAAACTGTTTTTT.

This clonotype was seen repeatedly, ten times or more. This rearrangement joins TRBV5-1 to TRBJ2-1, with D possibly being TRBD2 (6 bases). CDR1 SGHRS and CDR2 YFSETQ come from the germline V gene. The CDR3 totals 16 residues. V was clipped by 4 bases and J by 7 bases, with 21 bases between them. The CDR3 nucleotides are TGCGCCAGCAGCGGAGGGAACATCGATCCGATTAATGAGCAGTTCTTC. This translates into CASSGGNIDPINEQFF.

This clonotype appeared many times. The chain links TRBV20-1 to TRBJ1-5, with 7 bases identical to TRBD1. V was clipped by 3 bases and J by 8 bases; unmatched bases: 10. The CDR3 extends over 14 amino acids. Germline lookup yields CDR1 DFQATT and CDR2 SNEGSKA (reference sequence). CDR3 residues: CSASPQGVGEPQHF. CDR3 DNA: TGCAGTGCTAGCCCCCAGGGGGTTGGTGAGCCCCAGCATTTT.

The sample holds many counts of this clonotype. The chain is built from TRBV19 and TRBJ2-3, with D perhaps TRBD2 (6 bases). V lost 3 bases and J lost 3, with 10 bases in between. The length of the CDR3 is 14 residues. Germline CDR1 is LNHDA and CDR2 is SQIVND (reference sequence). DNA of the CDR3: TGTGCCAGTAGTATGTGGACTAAAACAGATACGCAGTATTTT. Amino acids: CASSMWTKTDTQYF.

There are a few counts of this clonotype. The rearrangement joins TRBV5-1 to TRBJ1-4; D remains unclear. The CDR3 length is 15 residues. The V and J ends lost 2 bases and 0 bases respectively, with 8 bases between them. The germline CDR1 and CDR2 sequences are SGHRS and YFSETQ. CDR3 in amino acids: CASSLSSATNEKLFF. The CDR3 DNA follows: TGCGCCAGCAGCTTAAGTTCTGCAACTAATGAAAAACTGTTTTTT. Full variable domain (missing parts from reference TRBV5-1 and TRBJ1-4): KAGVTQTPRYLIKTRGQQVTLSCSPISGHRSVSWYQQTPGQGLQFLFEYFSETQRNKGNFPGRFSGRQFSNSRSEMNVSTLELGDSALYLCASSLSSATNEKLFFGSGTQLSVL.

This clonotype was observed at least ten times. The genes are TRBV12-3 or TRBV12-4 and TRBJ2-3, with TRBD1 identical over 7 bases. V shed 2 bases and J 2 bases; nucleotides not matched to a gene: 4. This CDR3 contains 15 residues. CDR3 in DNA: TGTGCCAGCAGTTTACCACAGGGGTACACAGATACGCAGTATTTT. Its protein product is CASSLPQGYTDTQYF.

The V and J genes are TRBV20-1 and TRBJ1-6; D ambiguous. The CDR3 covers 10 residues. The V gene's germline CDR1 is DFQATT and CDR2 SNEGSKA (reference sequence). Trimming cost V 6 bases and J 4 bases, with 1 base left between them. In nucleotides, the CDR3 is TGCAGTGCATATAATTCACCCCTCCACTTT. It specifies CSAYNSPLHF.

This clonotype has just a few counts. The chain is built from TRBV6-6 and TRBJ1-1, with TRBD1 as a possible D gene (5 bases). Germline V CDR1 and CDR2: MNHNY, SVGAGI (reference sequence). V shed 2 bases and J shed 5 bases, with 6 bases lying between them. The CDR3 runs to 12 residues. CDR3 DNA: TGTGCCAGCAGTTACGGGGGGACTGAAGCTTTCTTT. Its translation is CASSYGGTEAFF.

The chain couples TRBV2 to TRBJ2-7, with no clear D. V was pared by 3 bases and J by 0 bases, with 6 bases between. CDR3 length: 13 amino acids. Germline lookup yields CDR1 SNHLY and CDR2 FYNNEI. The CDR3 reads CASSDGISYEQYF. CDR3 DNA: TGTGCCAGCAGTGATGGAATCTCCTACGAGCAGTACTTC.

The sample holds many counts of this clonotype. V and J are TRBV20-1 and TRBJ2-2, with D perhaps matching TRBD2 (6 bases). The CDR3 runs 15 residues. Trimming stripped 6 bases from V and 1 base from J, with 15 bases between. Germline V gene sequence: CDR1 DFQATT, CDR2 SNEGSKA (reference sequence). The CDR3 DNA reads as TGCAGTGCCACCCGCGGGGCCCGGAACACCGGGGAGCTGTTTTTT. As protein: CSATRGARNTGELFF.